This TCR beta chain came from a study of cytotoxic CD8 clonotypes in ibrutinib-treated CLL. The CDR3 has 13 residues. Looked up from germline, CDR1 is LNHDA and CDR2 is SQIVND (reference sequence). Trimming removed 9 bases from V and 5 bases from J, with 16 bases in between. TCRdb keeps only in-frame clones here, not all; method: immunoSEQ multiplex PCR. The sample shows more than 85,000 clones, approximately 71% of them seen only once. Sample: PBMCs, taken after 24 months of ibrutinib treatment. The receptor was derived from a human donor with chronic lymphocytic leukemia. V and J are TRBV19 and TRBJ1-2; a weak D match, TRBD1 (5 bases). Here the CDR3 DNA reads TGTGCCAGCCAGGGTTGGGGTCGTTATGGCTACACCTTC. The encoded protein is CASQGWGRYGYTF.